These T cell receptor beta chains were read from a single sample in a study of cytomegalovirus exposure and HLA in healthy donors. Sequencing was performed with immunoSEQ multiplex PCR; in TCRdb, only in-frame clones are kept and a portion is missing. The table shows about 200,000 clones, with over 75% occurring only once. Source material: PBMCs. Source of these receptors: a male donor in good health and CMV-seronegative. The CDR3 runs from the conserved cysteine through the conserved F or W. The D gene is left open where the match is weak. Expanded clones get a size class; other rows say once, few or many, or leave the size out.

CDR3 length	clone size	V gene	D gene	J gene	CDR3 protein	CDR3 DNA
16	-	TRBV7-2	TRBD1	TRBJ1-5	CASSLPGTGGYQPQHF	TGTGCCAGCAGCTTACCCGGGACAGGGGGGTATCAGCCCCAGCATTTT
13	-	TRBV9	-	TRBJ2-4	CASSVGTQNIQYF	TGTGCCAGCAGCGTTGGGACTCAAAACATTCAGTACTTC
15	-	TRBV19	-	TRBJ2-2	CASSIRGGTVGELFF	TGTGCCAGTAGTATCAGAGGGGGAACAGTTGGGGAGCTGTTTTTT
17	-	TRBV7-8	TRBD2	TRBJ2-1	CASSLMRLAFAYNEQFF	TGTGCCAGCAGCTTAATGAGACTAGCGTTCGCCTACAATGAGCAGTTCTTC
14	few	TRBV19	-	TRBJ1-2	CASNYLRVNYGYTF	TGTGCCAGTAATTACCTGAGGGTTAACTATGGCTACACCTTC
16	once	TRBV6-1	TRBD1	TRBJ1-5	CAISDRDRETNQPQHF	TGTGCCATCAGTGATAGGGACAGGGAGACCAATCAGCCCCAGCATTTT
15	once	TRBV5-1	-	TRBJ2-7	CASSLEQPGSYEQYF	TGCGCCAGCAGCTTGGAACAGCCCGGCTCCTACGAGCAGTACTTC
17	-	TRBV4-1	TRBD1	TRBJ1-4	CASSQGAGQGAREKLFF	TGCGCCAGCAGCCAAGGGGCCGGACAGGGGGCGCGGGAAAAACTGTTTTTT
13	-	TRBV19	-	TRBJ1-2	CASSIAGYYGYTF	TGTGCCAGTAGTATAGCAGGTTACTATGGCTACACCTTC
16	-	TRBV7-9	-	TRBJ2-3	CSSSPRRSGSTDTQYF	TGTTCCAGCAGCCCTCGAAGGAGCGGTAGCACAGATACGCAGTATTTT
15	-	TRBV11-2	-	TRBJ2-1	CASRGGAGGSTGQFF	TGTGCCAGCAGGGGGGGGGCCGGAGGGTCTACTGGTCAGTTCTTC
11	once	TRBV7-9	-	TRBJ1-3	CASSGPGTIYF	TGTGCCAGCAGCGGCCCGGGGACCATATATTTT
14	-	TRBV7-9	-	TRBJ2-1	CASSPPGVYNEQFF	TGTGCCAGCAGCCCCCCGGGGGTCTACAATGAGCAGTTCTTC
15	-	TRBV15	-	TRBJ2-3	CATSSPLRSADTQYF	TGTGCCACCTCCTCCCCCCTTAGGAGTGCAGATACGCAGTATTTT
14	-	TRBV5-1	-	TRBJ2-3	CATSPLSSTDTQYF	TGCGCCACCTCGCCCCTATCTAGCACAGATACGCAGTATTTT
15	-	TRBV10-3	TRBD1	TRBJ1-2	CAIRESGTDPYGYTF	TGTGCCATCAGGGAATCCGGGACAGACCCCTATGGCTACACCTTC
14	-	TRBV2	TRBD1	TRBJ2-7	CASNLLGQAYEQYF	TGTGCCAGCAATCTCCTCGGACAGGCCTACGAGCAGTACTTC
14	-	TRBV28	-	TRBJ2-2	CASLWAGNTGELFF	TGTGCCAGTTTGTGGGCTGGTAACACCGGGGAGCTGTTTTTT
14	-	TRBV28	-	TRBJ2-2	CASSTRVNTGELFF	TGTGCCAGCAGTACCAGGGTAAACACCGGGGAGCTGTTTTTT
13	-	TRBV30	-	TRBJ2-7	CAWSRGPTYEQYF	TGTGCCTGGAGCCGGGGTCCCACCTACGAGCAGTACTTC
12	-	TRBV18	-	TRBJ2-1	CASSYDRNEQFF	TGTGCCAGCTCGTACGACAGGAATGAGCAGTTCTTC
13	-	TRBV5-1	TRBD1	TRBJ2-7	CASRRTGNYEQYF	TGCGCCAGCAGAAGGACAGGGAACTACGAGCAGTACTTC
12	-	TRBV21-1	-	TRBJ2-7	CAASPQGNEQYF	TGTGCCGCCTCCCCCCAGGGAAACGAGCAGTACTTC
14	-	TRBV28	-	TRBJ1-2	CASSFGGSVDGYTF	TGTGCCAGCAGTTTCGGGGGTTCGGTCGATGGCTACACCTTC
14	-	TRBV5-1	TRBD1	TRBJ1-2	CASSYETGGYGYTF	TGCGCCAGCAGCTACGAGACAGGGGGCTATGGCTACACCTTC
15	-	TRBV7-9	TRBD1	TRBJ2-3	CASSLAGQATDTQYF	TGTGCCAGCAGCTTAGCGGGACAGGCCACAGATACGCAGTATTTT